This TCR beta chain comes out of a study of T cells in localized non-small cell lung cancer. Whole-study results and caveats: Higher adjacent-lung clonality was associated with shorter survival.

Trimming took 0 bases from V and 6 from J, leaving 7 bases between them. This CDR3 has 13 amino acids. CDR1 is MNHNS and CDR2 is SASEGT in the germline V gene. Data came from immunoSEQ multiplex PCR; TCRdb stores just in-frame clones and leaves some out. The table includes fewer than 35,000 clones, 70% to 90% detected once. This clone appeared once. Its antigen is unidentified. This sample comprised peripheral blood, obtained before any cancer treatment. The source is a male donor at least 60 years old with stage III lung adenocarcinoma. The chain uses TRBV6-1 and TRBJ2-3; a possible D gene is TRBD2 (5 bases). The CDR3 bases are TGTGCCAGCAGTGAAGCGAGGGTGGATACGCAGTATTTT. Translation gives CASSEARVDTQYF.